This record looks at one TCR beta chain sequence and its context. Antigen unknown. Autoimmune disease history or systemic immunosuppression excluded patients. The data are from a study of OX40 agonist ivuxolimab in advanced cancers. Study background: Ivuxolimab, an antibody acting as an agonist of OX40 (CD134), was used to treat patients.

The assay was immunoSEQ multiplex PCR, and TCRdb's table has in-frame clones only and misses some. This table holds some 74,000 clones, approximately 83% found once. Notes on the study in general: Some patients who did not respond also had low normalized T-cell clonal expansion.

The CDR3 runs to 15 residues. V lost 7 bases to trimming and J lost 7 bases; unmatched junction nucleotides: 13. The germline gives CDR1 SGHDT, CDR2 YYEEEE. This clonotype was sampled from an adult with an advanced solid tumor such as melanoma, head and neck, liver or kidney cancer. V usage is TRBV5-6 and J usage is TRBJ1-3; TRBD1 matches 8 bases. Sample: CD4+ or CD8+ T cells sorted from blood, taken in a trial of the OX40 agonist ivuxolimab. The CDR3 DNA reads as TGTGCCAGCCGACCGGGATCAGGGGGCCGGAACACCATATATTTT. Its protein product is CASRPGSGGRNTIYF.